These T cell receptor beta chains were read from a single sample in a study of blood T cell repertoires in COVID-19. TCRdb's table, derived via immunoSEQ multiplex PCR, lists solely in-frame clones and lacks some. This sample has about 150,000 clones, with 85% found just once. Source material: peripheral blood. The origin of the receptors is a woman aged 55-75 years with COVID-19, enrolled during active disease. Each CDR3 is given with its conserved first and last residue. Fields, in order: clone size, V gene, D gene, J gene, CDR3 protein, CDR3 DNA. D genes are given only for firm matches. The size field is filled for only some rows; it gives once, few, many or a size class.

abundance: once; v_gene: TRBV19; d_gene: TRBD2; j_gene: TRBJ2-5; CDR3aa: CASSTGHALAGRQYF; CDR3nt: TGTGCCAGTAGTACGGGACATGCACTAGCGGGACGACAGTACTTC
abundance: .; v_gene: TRBV18; d_gene: .; j_gene: TRBJ2-1; CDR3aa: CASSLRSSQSNEQFF; CDR3nt: TGTGCCAGCTCACTGCGCTCTAGCCAAAGCAATGAGCAGTTCTTC
abundance: .; v_gene: TRBV29-1; d_gene: .; j_gene: TRBJ2-2; CDR3aa: CSVDLDKTTGELFF; CDR3nt: TGCAGCGTTGACCTGGACAAGACCACCGGGGAGCTGTTTTTT
abundance: .; v_gene: TRBV4-1; d_gene: .; j_gene: TRBJ1-4; CDR3aa: CASSQDLKAPGSEKLFF; CDR3nt: TGCGCCAGCAGCCAAGATCTAAAGGCCCCGGGGAGTGAAAAACTGTTTTTT
abundance: .; v_gene: TRBV3-1/TRBV3-2; d_gene: TRBD2; j_gene: TRBJ2-3; CDR3aa: CASSHVRLAGADTQYF; CDR3nt: TGTGCCAGCAGCCACGTACGACTAGCGGGGGCAGATACGCAGTATTTT
abundance: .; v_gene: TRBV5-6; d_gene: .; j_gene: TRBJ1-2; CDR3aa: CASSLVGGITLGYTF; CDR3nt: TGTGCCAGCAGCTTGGTAGGCGGAATTACTCTTGGCTACACCTTC
abundance: .; v_gene: TRBV3-1/TRBV3-2; d_gene: TRBD1; j_gene: TRBJ1-1; CDR3aa: CASRRQGVNTEAFF; CDR3nt: TGTGCCAGCAGGCGACAGGGGGTGAACACTGAAGCTTTCTTT
abundance: .; v_gene: TRBV27; d_gene: .; j_gene: TRBJ1-2; CDR3aa: CASSFVGGDGYGYTF; CDR3nt: TGTGCCAGCAGTTTCGTCGGCGGGGATGGGTATGGCTACACCTTC
abundance: .; v_gene: TRBV6-1; d_gene: TRBD1; j_gene: TRBJ1-4; CDR3aa: CASSDSGTGRELFF; CDR3nt: TGTGCCAGCAGTGATTCCGGGACAGGGCGGGAACTGTTTTTT
abundance: .; v_gene: TRBV5-6; d_gene: .; j_gene: TRBJ1-4; CDR3aa: CASSSLGGVLEKLFF; CDR3nt: TGTGCCAGCAGCTCCCTCGGGGGGGTTCTTGAAAAACTGTTTTTT
abundance: .; v_gene: TRBV14; d_gene: .; j_gene: TRBJ1-1; CDR3aa: CASSQDRVKAFF; CDR3nt: TGTGCCAGCAGCCAAGACAGGGTGAAGGCTTTCTTT
abundance: once; v_gene: TRBV2; d_gene: TRBD2; j_gene: TRBJ2-1; CDR3aa: CASSESKLAGTSYNEQFF; CDR3nt: TGTGCCAGCAGCGAAAGCAAACTAGCGGGGACGTCCTACAATGAGCAGTTCTTC
abundance: .; v_gene: TRBV6-5; d_gene: TRBD1; j_gene: TRBJ1-1; CDR3aa: CASITQGAGNTEAFF; CDR3nt: TGTGCCAGCATCACACAGGGGGCGGGGAACACTGAAGCTTTCTTT
abundance: .; v_gene: TRBV5-1; d_gene: .; j_gene: TRBJ2-1; CDR3aa: CASSLLGESYNEQFF; CDR3nt: TGCGCCAGCAGCTTGTTGGGAGAGTCCTACAATGAGCAGTTCTTC
abundance: .; v_gene: TRBV3-1/TRBV3-2; d_gene: .; j_gene: TRBJ2-4; CDR3aa: CASSQDPGSSKNIQYF; CDR3nt: TGTGCCAGCAGCCAAGATCCCGGGAGTAGCAAAAACATTCAGTACTTC
abundance: many; v_gene: TRBV19; d_gene: TRBD1; j_gene: TRBJ1-5; CDR3aa: CASSVQGTNQPQHF; CDR3nt: TGTGCCAGTAGTGTACAGGGGACCAATCAGCCCCAGCATTTT
abundance: .; v_gene: TRBV6-5; d_gene: TRBD2; j_gene: TRBJ2-5; CDR3aa: CASSPEGLAGGTQYF; CDR3nt: TGTGCCAGCAGCCCCGAGGGACTAGCGGGAGGGACCCAGTACTTC
abundance: .; v_gene: TRBV5-1; d_gene: .; j_gene: TRBJ1-6; CDR3aa: CASSLGPSSSYNSPLHF; CDR3nt: TGCGCCAGCAGCTTGGGGCCGTCAAGCTCCTATAATTCACCCCTCCACTTT
abundance: .; v_gene: TRBV13; d_gene: .; j_gene: TRBJ1-2; CDR3aa: CASSLGGRIDYGYTF; CDR3nt: TGTGCCAGCAGCTTAGGTGGCAGGATCGACTATGGCTACACCTTC